Below, 7 T cell receptor beta chains from the same sample are listed, as sequenced in a study of T cell responses to AZD1222 COVID-19 vaccine. The data were produced by immunoSEQ multiplex PCR, yet TCRdb's version contains in-frame clones alone and is incomplete. The sample yields approximately 130,000 clones, around 90% seen once. The input for sequencing was peripheral blood, taken on day 0 of AZD1222 vaccination. The receptors were sampled from an adult in good health.

This sequence joins TRBV18 and TRBJ2-7, with D tentatively TRBD2 (5 bases). Trimming stripped 3 bases from V and 5 bases from J, with 14 bases between. Germline V gives CDR1 KGHSH, CDR2 LQKENI. This CDR3 comprises 14 residues. In nucleotides, the CDR3 is TGTGCCAGCTCACCCGGGGTAGGAATTGACGAGCAGTACTTC. Translating gives CASSPGVGIDEQYF.

The chain is built from TRBV9 and TRBJ1-6; maybe TRBD1 (5 bases). V was clipped by 7 bases and J by 9 bases, with 17 bases between them. CDR3 length: 14 amino acids. Germline V CDR1 and CDR2: SGDLS, YYNGEE. The CDR3 here is CASGVGQLGSPLHF. The CDR3 nucleotides read TGTGCCAGCGGGGTGGGGCAGCTGGGTTCACCCCTCCACTTT.

The chain carries TRBV7-3 and TRBJ1-6; D gene unclear. Germline values: CDR1 SGHTA, CDR2 FQGTGA. V shed 5 bases and J shed 3 bases, with 5 bases lying between them. This CDR3 comprises 13 residues. CDR3 bases: TGTGCCAGCAGCCCTAACTATAATTCACCCCTCCACTTT. Its protein is CASSPNYNSPLHF.

The chain carries TRBV6-6 and TRBJ2-7; no clear D gene. V dropped 0 bases and J dropped 1 base, with 4 bases sitting between them. The CDR3 is 13 amino acids. The germline V gene has CDR1 MNHNY and CDR2 SVGAGI (reference sequence). The CDR3 reads CASSYSLSYEQYF. The CDR3, as DNA: TGTGCCAGCAGTTACTCTTTATCCTACGAGCAGTACTTC.

The chain is built from TRBV9 and TRBJ2-5; D not resolved. Germline V gene sequence: CDR1 SGDLS, CDR2 YYNGEE. The ends were cut back, 4 bases at V and 2 bases at J, with 12 bases in the middle. CDR3 length: 14 amino acids. The CDR3 sequence is CASSLPNEQETQYF. The DNA for the CDR3 is TGTGCCAGCAGCCTACCCAACGAGCAAGAGACCCAGTACTTC.

The CDR3 spells CATSRAGWDNKFF. The CDR3 nucleotides read TGTGCCACCAGCAGAGCTGGGTGGGACAACAAGTTCTTC. The rearrangement joins TRBV15 to TRBJ2-1; D might be TRBD1 (6 bases). Germline lookup yields CDR1 LNHNV and CDR2 YYDKDF (reference sequence). V was pared by 1 base and J by 14 bases, with 15 bases between. The CDR3 loop spans 13 amino acids.

This rearrangement joins TRBV7-9 to TRBJ1-1; D unresolved. CDR3 size: 13 residues. The V and J ends lost 5 bases and 1 base respectively, with 8 bases between them. Germline lookup yields CDR1 SEHNR and CDR2 FQNEAQ (reference sequence). The CDR3 DNA reads as TGTGCCAGCAGCAATCGACAGAACACTGAAGCTTTCTTT. Translation: CASSNRQNTEAFF.